This T cell receptor (beta chain) derives from a study of blood T cell repertoires in COVID-19. The assay was immunoSEQ multiplex PCR, and TCRdb's table has in-frame clones only and misses some. The sample carries some 340,000 clones, 80% to 90% recorded once. The V gene lost 2 bases and the J gene lost 4 bases, with 14 bases spanning the gap. Germline V lookup: CDR1 MNHEY, CDR2 SMNVEV (reference sequence). The CDR3 covers 15 residues. The sequencing sample was made of PBMCs or T cells enriched from blood (not recorded which). This TCR derives from a woman aged 25 to 39 who had recovered from COVID-19. The rearrangement uses TRBV27 and TRBJ1-2, with D perhaps matching TRBD1 (6 bases). The CDR3 DNA sequence: TGTGCCAGCAGTTTAAGGTGGCGGGGGGCCTATGGCTACACCTTC. Protein product: CASSLRWRGAYGYTF.